Below are 22 T cell receptor beta chains sequenced from a single sample in a study of long-term antiretroviral therapy in people with HIV. An immunoSEQ assay, version v3.0, was performed at survey level. Using immunoSEQ multiplex PCR, the repertoire was profiled, and TCRdb retains in-frame clones only, with some absent. The data contain about 21,000 clones, 81% of them singletons. This sample comprised unsorted PBMCs, obtained 0.1 years before starting antiretroviral therapy. Source of these receptors: a man aged 35 to 55 with HIV.

The CDR3 nucleotides are TGTGCCAGCAGTTTAGGGGGGAACACCTACGAGCAGTACTTC. Protein: CASSLGGNTYEQYF. The chain has TRBV27 and TRBJ2-7; a possible D gene is TRBD2 (6 bases). The CDR3 totals 14 residues. The ends were cut back, 2 bases at V and 2 bases at J, with 10 bases in the middle. CDR1 MNHEY and CDR2 SMNVEV come from the germline V gene (reference sequence).

V and J are TRBV7-9 and TRBJ2-2; TRBD1 is a possible D gene (6 bases). The CDR3 has 14 amino acids. V was shortened by 5 bases and J by 1 base, with 8 bases between the two germline ends. From germline, CDR1 is SEHNR and CDR2 FQNEAQ (reference sequence). CDR3 coding DNA: TGTGCCAGCAGCCGGGGACAGAACACCGGGGAGCTGTTTTTT. Protein sequence: CASSRGQNTGELFF.

This chain connects TRBV25-1 to TRBJ2-2, with D tentatively TRBD1 or TRBD2 (5 bases each). The germline V gene has CDR1 MGHDK and CDR2 SYGVNS. Trimming left V 7 bases short and J 4 bases short, with 10 bases between. This CDR3 is built from 13 residues. Here the CDR3 reads CASTEGTTGELFF. The CDR3 DNA is TGTGCCAGCACCGAAGGGACCACCGGGGAGCTGTTTTTT.

This chain links TRBV7-9 with TRBJ1-5; D not certain. The germline gives CDR1 SEHNR, CDR2 FQNEAQ (reference sequence). The CDR3 is 13 residues long. The V and J ends lost 5 bases and 5 bases respectively, with 10 bases between them. CDR3 residues: CASSPLSDQPQHF. The CDR3 nucleotides are TGTGCCAGCAGCCCCTTAAGCGATCAGCCCCAGCATTTT.

The rearrangement links TRBV9 to TRBJ2-7; 8 positions agree with TRBD1. V trimming: 4 bases; J trimming: 5 bases; junction bases outside the gene matches: 8. Germline V CDR1 and CDR2: SGDLS, YYNGEE. This CDR3 contains 14 residues. The DNA of the CDR3 is TGTGCCAGCAGCCCCCGGACAGGGATGGACGAGCAGTACTTC. The encoded protein is CASSPRTGMDEQYF.

The V gene is TRBV15, the J gene TRBJ1-3; 7 nucleotides agree with TRBD1. V was pared by 3 bases and J by 1 base, with 3 bases of the junction left unmatched. The CDR3 runs to 15 residues. CDR1 LNHNV and CDR2 YYDKDF come from the germline V gene (reference sequence). The CDR3: CATSRYRGSGNTIYF. The CDR3 DNA reads as TGTGCCACCAGCAGGTACAGGGGTTCTGGAAACACCATATATTTT.

This chain uses TRBV11-2 with TRBJ2-7; maybe TRBD1 (5 bases). The germline V and J ends were trimmed by 7 bases and 0 bases, with 10 bases remaining between them. CDR1 is SGHAT and CDR2 is FQNNGV in the germline V gene. The CDR3 consists of 13 residues. In DNA form, the CDR3 reads TGTGCCAGCAACGTAGGGGACTCCTACGAGCAGTACTTC. This encodes CASNVGDSYEQYF.

The J gene is TRBJ2-1, the V gene TRBV28; D possibly corresponds to TRBD1 (5 bases). The V end lost 2 bases, the J end lost 3 bases, and 14 bases lay between the germline ends. Germline V CDR1 and CDR2: MDHEN, SYDVKM. This CDR3 is built from 16 residues. The CDR3 bases are TGTGCCAGCAGTTTAGGGGCAGCCGAAAACTACAATGAGCAGTTCTTC. Its translation: CASSLGAAENYNEQFF.

The rearrangement uses TRBV6-5 and TRBJ1-1; 7 nucleotides agree with TRBD1. The J segment lost 11 bases and the V segment lost 4 bases, leaving 13 bases of the junction unmatched. The CDR3 is made up of 14 amino acids. In germline, CDR1 is MNHEY, CDR2 SVGAGI. CDR3 bases: TGTGCCAGCAGTTCCTTAACAGGGGAGAGAAGGGCTTTCTTT. Its translation is CASSSLTGERRAFF.

This sequence joins TRBV11-3 and TRBJ2-2, with a possible D match to TRBD2 (5 bases). This CDR3 comprises 16 residues. Trimming cost V 4 bases and J 3 bases, with 15 bases left between them. Germline loops: CDR1 SGHNT, CDR2 YENEEA. CDR3 DNA: TGTGCCAGCAGCTCCAGCAAGTTCGGGGACACCGGGGAGCTGTTTTTT. Amino acids: CASSSSKFGDTGELFF.

The V gene is TRBV5-1, the J gene TRBJ1-1; 8 bases align to TRBD1. Germline lookup yields CDR1 SGHRS and CDR2 YFSETQ. Germline trimming cut 5 bases from V and 2 bases from J; bases unmatched to any gene: 5. This CDR3 contains 14 residues. The CDR3 sequence is CASRLGQGNTEAFF. In nucleotides, the CDR3 is TGCGCCAGCAGGCTAGGACAGGGAAACACTGAAGCTTTCTTT.

This chain connects TRBV27 to TRBJ2-3; D is unclear. Trimming left V 0 bases short and J 0 bases short, with 10 bases between. This CDR3 is 16 amino acids long. Germline loops: CDR1 MNHEY, CDR2 SMNVEV (reference sequence). CDR3 residues: CASSLSADPSTDTQYF. The CDR3 DNA is TGTGCCAGCAGTTTATCAGCTGATCCTAGCACAGATACGCAGTATTTT.

The chain has TRBV6-5 and TRBJ1-2; unclear D gene. The germline CDR1 and CDR2 sequences are MNHEY and SVGAGI. The V end was cut by 0 bases, the J end by 4 bases, with 9 bases between. This CDR3 has 14 amino acids. Written as DNA, the CDR3 is TGTGCCAGCAGTTACTCGAAACAGCTCTATGGCTACACCTTC. Protein: CASSYSKQLYGYTF.

V usage is TRBV9 and J usage is TRBJ2-2; a possible D gene is TRBD2 (5 bases). The germline CDR1 and CDR2 sequences are SGDLS and YYNGEE. V lost 0 bases, J lost 4 bases, and 7 bases lay in between. The CDR3 is made up of 14 amino acids. The chain's CDR3 is CASSVARGTGELFF. CDR3 DNA sequence: TGTGCCAGCAGCGTAGCTCGGGGCACCGGGGAGCTGTTTTTT.

The chain uses TRBV19 and TRBJ1-1; D is unclear. Germline-derived CDR1 and CDR2 are LNHDA and SQIVND (reference sequence). The CDR3 extends over 15 amino acids. V lost 0 bases and J lost 1, with 9 bases in between. The CDR3 coding sequence is TGTGCCAGTAGTATAGAAGGGCCCTCGAACACTGAAGCTTTCTTT. Translating it yields CASSIEGPSNTEAFF.

CDR3 in amino acids: CASTSSYNEQFF. In DNA form, the CDR3 reads TGCGCCAGCACCAGTTCCTACAATGAGCAGTTCTTC. This sequence joins TRBV10-2 and TRBJ2-1; D remains unclear. The CDR3 runs 12 residues. Trimming cost V 7 bases and J 1 base, with 5 bases left between them. Germline lookup yields CDR1 WSHSY and CDR2 SAAADI.

This clone was seen more than once but under ten times. The rearrangement joins TRBV7-9 to TRBJ2-7; 11 bases map to TRBD2. The trim removed 11 bases at V and 2 bases at J, leaving 17 bases unmatched. CDR1 is SEHNR and CDR2 is FQNEAQ in the germline V gene (reference sequence). The CDR3 extends over 17 amino acids. The DNA of the CDR3 is TGTGCCCGCGGGACTAGCGGTGGGATTTTAAGGGCCTACGAGCAGTACTTC. Protein: CARGTSGGILRAYEQYF.

V is TRBV5-6 and J is TRBJ2-1; the D gene could be TRBD1 or TRBD2 (5 bases each). The germline V gene has CDR1 SGHDT and CDR2 YYEEEE. Trimming removed 5 bases at V and 6 bases at J, with 18 bases between. The length of the CDR3 is 15 residues. The CDR3 sequence is CASRVGDLRGNEQFF. In DNA, the CDR3 is TGTGCCAGCAGAGTGGGGGACCTTCGGGGCAATGAGCAGTTCTTC.

J is TRBJ1-3 and V is TRBV20-1, with D tentatively TRBD1 (5 bases). The CDR3 has 11 residues. Germline-derived CDR1 and CDR2 are DFQATT and SNEGSKA (reference sequence). Trimming shortened V by 8 bases and J by 8 bases, and 13 bases separated the two germline ends. The CDR3: CSPSPRDTIYF. The CDR3 DNA sequence: TGCAGTCCCAGCCCCAGGGACACCATATATTTT.

The chain is built from TRBV29-1 and TRBJ2-1, with 8 bases that match TRBD1. Germline CDR1 is SQVTM and CDR2 is ANQGSEA. This CDR3 region has 14 residues. Trimming removed 3 bases from V and 7 bases from J; junction bases left unmatched: 8. Here the CDR3 DNA reads TGCAGCGTTGAGGGAGGACAGGGTTCGAATGAGCAGTTCTTC. Its translation: CSVEGGQGSNEQFF.

By sample share, this clone is medium-sized. V and J are TRBV11-2 and TRBJ1-5; TRBD1 is a possible D gene (5 bases). Germline loops: CDR1 SGHAT, CDR2 FQNNGV. Between the trimmed V and J ends, which lost 1 base and 6 bases, there was a span of 10 bases. The CDR3 covers 14 residues. The DNA for the CDR3 is TGTGCCAGCAGCTTAGCATCTGGGGGTCAGCCCCAGCATTTT. This sequence encodes CASSLASGGQPQHF.

This clone was detected only once. This chain joins TRBV28 and TRBJ2-7; 9 bases are shared with TRBD1. V lost 4 bases to trimming and J lost 2 bases; unmatched junction nucleotides: 3. The CDR3 consists of 14 residues. Germline lookup yields CDR1 MDHEN and CDR2 SYDVKM. The CDR3 spells CASSSGQGPYEQYF. The CDR3 DNA reads TGTGCCAGCAGTTCGGGACAGGGACCCTACGAGCAGTACTTC.